Shown below are 27 T cell receptor beta chains from a single sample sequenced in a study of Ad26.COV2.S vaccination and SARS-CoV-2 variants. Clones were read by immunoSEQ multiplex PCR, and TCRdb kept only the in-frame ones, dropping some. Of more than 300,000 clones in the sample, 85% were seen once. Treatment here: around 19 received Ad26.COV2.S at low or high dose, single or two shots; roughly 5 received placebo; per-sample allocation not given. After the first vaccine or placebo injection, samples were drawn on day 63. This material consisted of peripheral blood, taken in a trial of Ad26.COV2.S vaccine versus placebo. The receptor source for this set is a person aged 18-60 years who received the Ad26.COV2.S COVID-19 vaccine or a placebo.

The V call is TRBV19, the J call TRBJ2-3, with TRBD2 identical over 12 bases. The CDR3 is 17 amino acids. The germline CDR1 and CDR2 sequences are LNHDA and SQIVND (reference sequence). V was pared by 3 bases and J by 5 bases, with 9 bases of the junction left unmatched. The CDR3 is CASSMELAGGPGDTQYF. In DNA, the CDR3 is TGTGCCAGTAGTATGGAGCTAGCGGGGGGGCCGGGAGATACGCAGTATTTT.

The V call is TRBV5-1, the J call TRBJ2-1; 10 bases line up with TRBD2. Germline loops: CDR1 SGHRS, CDR2 YFSETQ. V was clipped by 0 bases and J by 6 bases; unmatched bases: 3. The length of the CDR3 is 15 residues. The CDR3 sequence is CASSLALAGTNEQFF. The DNA of the CDR3 is TGCGCCAGCAGCTTGGCACTAGCGGGGACCAATGAGCAGTTCTTC.

The count of this clone is one. CDR3 region: CASSLGGSPGLTGVYEQYF. CDR3 nucleotides: TGTGCCAGCAGCTTAGGGGGGAGCCCGGGACTAACTGGGGTATACGAGCAGTACTTC. The chain links TRBV7-2 to TRBJ2-7; 7 bases map to TRBD2. Germline CDR1 reads SGHTA; CDR2 reads FQGNSA. Germline trimming cut 1 base from V and 4 bases from J; bases unmatched to any gene: 19. The CDR3 is 19 residues long.

The chain has TRBV28 and TRBJ2-7, with D perhaps assigned TRBD1 or TRBD2 (5 bases each). The germline gives CDR1 MDHEN, CDR2 SYDVKM. The ends were cut back, 5 bases at V and 2 bases at J, with 16 bases in the middle. The CDR3 loop spans 15 amino acids. CDR3 nucleotide sequence: TGTGCCAGCAGTACTCAGGGAAGGGGAGCCTACGAGCAGTACTTC. It is translated as CASSTQGRGAYEQYF.

The V gene is TRBV11-3, the J gene TRBJ2-5; 13 bases fit TRBD2. The CDR3 spans 16 residues. V lost 5 bases and J lost 5; bases outside the gene matches: 8. Per germline, CDR1 SGHNT and CDR2 YENEEA. CDR3 residues: CASSAETSGGYETQYF. The CDR3, as DNA: TGTGCCAGCAGCGCCGAGACTAGCGGGGGGTACGAGACCCAGTACTTC.

This sequence joins TRBV6-1 and TRBJ1-1; D is possibly TRBD1 (5 bases). CDR1 is MNHNS and CDR2 is SASEGT in the germline V gene. The CDR3 covers 15 residues. With 3 bases removed from V and 1 base from J, the gap between germline ends came to 12 bases. This CDR3 is CASSDQGRGNTEAFF. CDR3 DNA sequence: TGTGCCAGCAGTGATCAGGGTAGGGGGAACACTGAAGCTTTCTTT.

The V call is TRBV29-1, the J call TRBJ2-3; perhaps TRBD1 as D (5 bases). V was pared by 6 bases and J by 10 bases, with 17 bases between. The CDR3 length is 12 residues. The germline V gene encodes CDR1 SQVTM and CDR2 ANQGSEA. The chain's CDR3 is CSVWGDEYAQYF. For the CDR3, the DNA is TGCAGCGTGTGGGGCGATGAGTACGCGCAGTATTTT.

The chain carries TRBV15 and TRBJ2-1; 7 positions agree with TRBD1. CDR3 length: 15 residues. V was pared by 3 bases and J by 1 base, with 3 bases of the junction left unmatched. Germline CDR1 and CDR2: LNHNV and YYDKDF (reference sequence). DNA for the CDR3: TGTGCCACCAGCAGGGGACAGAATTCCTACAATGAGCAGTTCTTC. Translation: CATSRGQNSYNEQFF.

The genes are TRBV29-1 and TRBJ2-1; D might be TRBD1 or TRBD2, each matching 5 bases. The CDR3 runs to 12 residues. Per germline, CDR1 SQVTM and CDR2 ANQGSEA. The ends were cut back, 4 bases at V and 8 bases at J, with 12 bases in the middle. The CDR3 protein is CSVGAGSDEQFF. CDR3 nucleotides: TGCAGCGTTGGGGCAGGGAGTGATGAGCAGTTCTTC.

This clone has just one count. The chain employs TRBV7-9 and TRBJ2-3, with TRBD2 matching over 7 bases. The ends lost 2 bases at V and 1 base at J; junction bases unmatched: 6. This CDR3 has 16 residues. Germline lookup yields CDR1 SEHNR and CDR2 FQNEAQ (reference sequence). CDR3 DNA: TGTGCCAGCAGCTTATCACCTGGACTAGGCACAGATACGCAGTATTTT. Amino acids: CASSLSPGLGTDTQYF. The variable domain in full, completed from reference TRBV7-9 and TRBJ2-3, reads DTGVSQNPRHKITKRGQNVTFRCDPISEHNRLYWYRQTLGQGPEFLTYFQNEAQLEKSRLLSDRFSAERPKGSFSTLEIQRTEQGDSAMYLCASSLSPGLGTDTQYFGPGTRLTVL.

The CDR3 loop is CASSTVVGRTLRLHGYTF. CDR3 coding DNA: TGTGCCAGCAGCACCGTGGTGGGACGGACCCTACGACTACATGGCTACACCTTC. V gene TRBV11-2 combines with J gene TRBJ1-2, with D perhaps TRBD1 (5 bases). There are 18 residues in the CDR3. V was trimmed by 5 bases and J by 6 bases, leaving 28 bases between them. Germline values: CDR1 SGHAT, CDR2 FQNNGV.

The table lists this clone with a few counts. DNA of the CDR3: TGTGCCAGCAGTTTTAAAGGGGTGGCCGGGGAGCTGTTTTTT. It codes for CASSFKGVAGELFF. V and J are TRBV27 and TRBJ2-2; TRBD1 might be the D (5 bases). V dropped 3 bases and J dropped 6 bases, with 11 bases sitting between them. CDR3 length equals 14 residues. CDR1 MNHEY and CDR2 SMNVEV come from the germline V gene (reference sequence).

This clone has just a few counts. The chain employs TRBV29-1 and TRBJ1-3; D is uncertain. Deletions cut 4 bases from V and 0 bases from J, with 1 base between. The CDR3 is 11 amino acids. The germline gives CDR1 SQVTM, CDR2 ANQGSEA. CDR3: CSVASGNTIYF. The CDR3, as DNA: TGCAGCGTTGCCTCTGGAAACACCATATATTTT.

This sequence joins TRBV7-6 and TRBJ2-1; perhaps TRBD1 as D (5 bases). The CDR3 runs to 15 residues. Germline CDR1 is SGHVS and CDR2 is FNYEAQ. V lost 1 base and J lost 12, with 19 bases in between. For the CDR3, the DNA is TGTGCCAGCAGCTTAGGGCAGGGTCCCCCATGGGTGCAGTTCTTC. Protein sequence: CASSLGQGPPWVQFF. Full variable domain (outside the CDR3, taken from reference TRBV7-6 and TRBJ2-1): GAGVSQSPRYKVTKRGQDVALRCDPISGHVSLYWYRQALGQGPEFLTYFNYEAQQDKSGLPNDRFSAERPEGSISTLTIQRTEQRDSAMYRCASSLGQGPPWVQFFGPGTRLTVL.

V is TRBV6-5 and J is TRBJ2-5; 7 positions agree with TRBD2. After removal of 7 bases from V and 1 base from J, the junction contained 9 bases not matched to a gene. The CDR3 totals 15 residues. Germline assignment: CDR1 MNHEY and CDR2 SVGAGI. The CDR3 bases are TGTGCCAGCACCCCCGGTCGGGGGGTCCAAGAGACCCAGTACTTC. This translates into CASTPGRGVQETQYF.

This clone was picked up a small number of times. The chain recombines TRBV7-9 with TRBJ2-2; tentatively, D is TRBD1 or TRBD2 (5 bases each). V was shortened by 5 bases and J by 4 bases, with 17 bases between the two germline ends. Germline values: CDR1 SEHNR, CDR2 FQNEAQ (reference sequence). This CDR3 contains 16 residues. The CDR3: CASSVGTGFATGELFF. The CDR3 DNA reads TGTGCCAGCAGCGTTGGGACCGGCTTTGCCACCGGGGAGCTGTTTTTT.

Only one count was recorded for this clone. This sequence joins TRBV21-1 and TRBJ1-3; the table's TRBD1 call for D was not verified on the DNA. TRBV21-1 is described as a pseudogene. The CDR3 totals 15 residues. The CDR3 DNA follows: TGTGCCAGCAGCAAGCAGGGGCGCTCTGGAAACACCATATATTTT. Its translation is CASSKQGRSGNTIYF.

The chain employs TRBV18 and TRBJ2-1, with no clear D. Germline CDR1 reads KGHSH; CDR2 reads LQKENI. This CDR3 has 11 residues. V gave up 9 bases and J gave up 6 bases, with 9 bases separating them. The DNA of the CDR3 is TGTGCCAGTCCACGGTCCAATGAGCAGTTCTTC. Protein: CASPRSNEQFF.

This clone appeared once. This rearrangement joins TRBV2 to TRBJ2-6, with 9 positions matching TRBD1. The germline gives CDR1 SNHLY, CDR2 FYNNEI. Trimming took 10 bases from V and 0 from J; bases not matched to a gene: 7. The CDR3 consists of 16 residues. The chain's CDR3 is CATRDRESSGANVLTF. The CDR3 region has the DNA TGTGCCACCCGGGACAGGGAAAGCTCTGGGGCCAACGTCCTGACTTTC.

The genes are TRBV7-2 and TRBJ2-3; 7 bases fit TRBD1. This CDR3 has 14 residues. The trim removed 5 bases at V and 3 bases at J, leaving 5 bases unmatched. Germline V lookup: CDR1 SGHTA, CDR2 FQGNSA. CDR3 in amino acids: CASSMNRGTDTQYF. The CDR3 nucleotides read TGTGCCAGCAGCATGAACAGGGGTACAGATACGCAGTATTTT.

J is TRBJ2-7 and V is TRBV4-2, with a weak D call TRBD1 (7 bases). CDR1 and CDR2 (germline): LGHNA, YNFKEQ. Trimming stripped 4 bases from V and 4 bases from J, with 20 bases between. The CDR3 runs 16 residues. The CDR3 sequence is CASSLGPGRGEYEQYF. CDR3 DNA: TGTGCCAGCAGCCTAGGGCCTGGCAGGGGGGAATACGAGCAGTACTTC.

The V and J genes are TRBV7-2 and TRBJ1-6, with 9 bases that match TRBD1. J lost 9 bases, V lost 0 bases, and 9 bases had no gene match. There are 17 residues in the CDR3. CDR1 is SGHTA and CDR2 is FQGNSA in the germline V gene. The CDR3: CASSLASNRGRRSPLHF. The CDR3 DNA follows: TGTGCCAGCAGCTTAGCGTCGAACAGGGGGCGGCGTTCACCCCTCCACTTT.

This clone was seen once. The chain combines TRBV27 with TRBJ2-1; possibly TRBD2 for D (5 bases). This CDR3 is built from 16 residues. Trimming removed 3 bases at V and 0 bases at J, with 12 bases between. The germline CDR1 and CDR2 sequences are MNHEY and SMNVEV (reference sequence). DNA of the CDR3: TGTGCCAGCAGTTTTATGTCTAGCCTCTCCTACAATGAGCAGTTCTTC. This sequence encodes CASSFMSSLSYNEQFF.

The CDR3 DNA reads as TGTGCCAGCAGTTACTCGATAAGCGACCAAGAGACCCAGTACTTC. Protein: CASSYSISDQETQYF. J is TRBJ2-5 and V is TRBV6-5; D is ambiguous. In germline, CDR1 is MNHEY, CDR2 SVGAGI. With 0 bases removed from V and 0 bases from J, the gap between germline ends came to 8 bases. The CDR3 consists of 15 residues.

V usage is TRBV12-3 or TRBV12-4 and J usage is TRBJ1-2; 8 nucleotides line up with TRBD1. The trim removed 10 bases at V and 6 bases at J, leaving 10 bases unmatched. This CDR3 spans 13 amino acids. The CDR3 region is CATDSQGGHGYTF. The CDR3 DNA follows: TGTGCCACGGACTCACAGGGGGGCCATGGCTACACCTTC.

This chain uses TRBV19 with TRBJ2-4; D not resolved. V was clipped by 6 bases and J by 3 bases, with 15 bases between them. This CDR3 comprises 15 residues. Germline loops: CDR1 LNHDA, CDR2 SQIVND (reference sequence). The CDR3 loop reads CASRPPGGFKNIQYF. The CDR3 coding sequence is TGTGCCAGTAGACCCCCCGGCGGCTTCAAAAACATTCAGTACTTC.

The chain carries TRBV28 and TRBJ1-6; D gene unclear. V was cut by 1 base and J by 7 bases, with 5 bases left in between. The CDR3 runs 13 residues. The germline V gene encodes CDR1 MDHEN and CDR2 SYDVKM. This CDR3 reads CASSLFVNSPLHF. As DNA, the CDR3 is TGTGCCAGCAGTTTATTCGTGAATTCACCCCTCCACTTT.